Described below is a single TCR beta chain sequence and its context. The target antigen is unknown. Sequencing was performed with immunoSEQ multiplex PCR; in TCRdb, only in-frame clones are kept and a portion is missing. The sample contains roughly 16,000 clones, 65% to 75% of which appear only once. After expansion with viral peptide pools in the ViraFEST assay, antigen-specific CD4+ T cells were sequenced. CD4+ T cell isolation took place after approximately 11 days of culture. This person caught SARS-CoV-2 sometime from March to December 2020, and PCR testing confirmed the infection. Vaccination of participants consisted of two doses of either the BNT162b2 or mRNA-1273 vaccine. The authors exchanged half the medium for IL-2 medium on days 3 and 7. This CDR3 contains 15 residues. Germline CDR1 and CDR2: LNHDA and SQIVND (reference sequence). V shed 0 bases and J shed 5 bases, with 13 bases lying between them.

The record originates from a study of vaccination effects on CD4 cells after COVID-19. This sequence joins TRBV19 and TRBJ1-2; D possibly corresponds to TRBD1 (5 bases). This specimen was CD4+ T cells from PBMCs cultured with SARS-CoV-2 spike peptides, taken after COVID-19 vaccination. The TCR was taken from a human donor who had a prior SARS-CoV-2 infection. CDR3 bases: TGTGCCAGTAGTATAGATACAGGCACCTATTATGGCTACACCTTC. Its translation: CASSIDTGTYYGYTF.